These T cell receptor beta chains were read from a single sample in a study of technical replicates of blood from a few donors. Clones were sequenced by immunoSEQ multiplex PCR, and TCRdb holds only the in-frame ones, with some missing. This sample carries approximately 80,000 clones, 95% to 98% of them seen once, and the ten largest clones take approximately 0.14%. The sequenced sample consisted of T cells isolated from PBMCs. These receptors all stem from a human donor in good health. Both conserved end residues are part of each CDR3. The D gene is left open where the match is weak. Clone sizes are given selectively: once, few, many, or a class where the clone is expanded.

cdr3_length	j_call	v_call	clone_size	d_call	cdr3_nt	cdr3_aa
12	TRBJ2-7	TRBV27	-	-	TGTGCCAGCGGGGGGGGGCCCTACGAGCAGTACTTC	CASGGGPYEQYF
15	TRBJ2-7	TRBV9	-	TRBD2	TGTGCCAGCAGCGTAGGGGCGGGGACTACCTACGAGCAGTACTTC	CASSVGAGTTYEQYF
16	TRBJ2-4	TRBV15	-	TRBD2	TGTGCCACCAGCACCCTTAGCGGGGGGGCCGGGAACATTCAGTACTTC	CATSTLSGGAGNIQYF
17	TRBJ1-5	TRBV4-1	once	TRBD1	TGCGCCAGCAGCCAAGGGACAGGGGGCCGACTCTCTCAGCCCCAGCATTTT	CASSQGTGGRLSQPQHF
15	TRBJ2-3	TRBV4-1	-	TRBD1	TGCGCCAGCAGCCAAGAGTCAGGGGGCAGGGATACGCAGTATTTT	CASSQESGGRDTQYF
14	TRBJ2-7	TRBV25-1	-	-	TGTGCCAGCAGTGAGGGTCCAGGGGACGACGAGCAGTACTTC	CASSEGPGDDEQYF
13	TRBJ1-6	TRBV30	once	-	TGTGCCTGGAGTGCCACAGGGCGCGAACCCCTCCACTTT	CAWSATGREPLHF
20	TRBJ2-1	TRBV1	-	-	TGCACCAGCAGCCAACCCCGGGACTTATCCGGGACTAGCGGCCCCAATGAGCAGTTCTTC	CTSSQPRDLSGTSGPNEQFF
15	TRBJ2-7	TRBV5-1	-	-	TGCGCCAGCAGTTCGAGGGGGTCGAGCTCCTACGAGCAGTACTTC	CASSSRGSSSYEQYF
16	TRBJ2-1	TRBV4-1	-	-	TGCGCCAGCAGCCTACCGGTCGGGGATCTATACAATGAGCAGTTCTTC	CASSLPVGDLYNEQFF
15	TRBJ1-2	TRBV2	-	TRBD1	TGTGCCAGCAGTGGGATTACCCGGACAGGGCTTGGCTACACCTTC	CASSGITRTGLGYTF